A single sample is the source of the 4 T cell receptor beta chains below, sequenced in a study of CD4 T cells in relation to SARS-CoV-2 and coronaviruses. No antigen has been assigned to these receptors. The method was immunoSEQ multiplex PCR; TCRdb's version includes in-frame clones alone and lacks a portion of them. The sample includes tens of thousands of clones, 77% of them seen just once. Sample: memory CD4+ T cells from PBMCs, cultured in vitro. These receptors were obtained from an adult with COVID-19.

This chain uses TRBV7-8 with TRBJ2-1; TRBD2 might be the D (6 bases). The CDR3 length is 15 residues. Trimming removed 1 base at V and 1 base at J, with 8 bases between. Per germline, CDR1 SGHVS and CDR2 FQNEAQ. The DNA for the CDR3 is TGTGCCAGCAGCTTAGACGGGGGATCCTACAATGAGCAGTTCTTC. Its protein is CASSLDGGSYNEQFF.

The V call is TRBV19, the J call TRBJ2-7; D is unresolved. Germline values: CDR1 LNHDA, CDR2 SQIVND (reference sequence). This CDR3 spans 15 amino acids. V lost 4 bases and J 5 bases, leaving 18 bases between the germline ends. The CDR3 DNA is TGTGCCAGTAGTACCAACAAAGGATCGGCTAACGAGCAGTACTTC. Protein sequence: CASSTNKGSANEQYF.

This chain joins TRBV5-6 and TRBJ2-3, with D hard to call. Per the germline V gene, CDR1 is SGHDT and CDR2 is YYEEEE. CDR3 length: 13 residues. The ends were cut back, 4 bases at V and 2 bases at J, with 8 bases in the middle. Written as DNA, the CDR3 is TGTGCCAGCAGCCGGTCGCTCACAGATACGCAGTATTTT. Its protein is CASSRSLTDTQYF.

The chain uses TRBV5-1 and TRBJ1-6; tentatively, D is TRBD1 (5 bases). V lost 5 bases, J lost 10 bases, and 13 bases lay in between. The CDR3 is made up of 13 amino acids. Germline CDR1 and CDR2: SGHRS and YFSETQ. The CDR3 reads CASSQGIRSPLHF. The CDR3 nucleotides are TGCGCCAGCAGTCAGGGAATCAGATCACCCCTCCACTTT.